This T cell receptor (beta chain) was captured by sequencing in a study of identical twins. TCRdb passed the 5' RACE reads through MiXCR, listing each CDR3 protein once. The table has more than 1.5 million distinct CDR3 sequences, less than 35% seen once. The CDR3 runs to 17 residues. Germline values: CDR1 LGHNA, CDR2 YNFKEQ. On this clonotype itself: Its antigen is unknown. This may come from a read error, since a much larger clone is one base off.

The study, taken as a whole, reports: Compared with models, monozygotic twins showed more out-of-frame TCR alpha sharing.

This clonotype was obtained from a newborn girl in good health. This rearrangement joins TRBV4-2 to TRBJ2-1, with 7 nucleotides matching TRBD2. The last part of the DNA fits TRBJ2-7 better; the J call may be wrong. Material for sequencing was cord blood. CDR3 protein: CASSQDLRLASYNEQYF. The CDR3 coding sequence is TGTGCCAGCAGCCAAGATCTGCGACTAGCTTCCTACAATGAGCAGTACTTC.